This T cell receptor beta chain was recovered during a study of T cells in Graves' hyperthyroidism and ophthalmopathy. The CDR3 regions of TCR beta were amplified from RNA transcripts. A first-round RT-PCR of the TCR CDR3 used the HTBI primer set. TCRdb called the multiplex PCR reads again in MiXCR, with one record for every CDR3 protein. The table includes around 290,000 distinct CDR3 sequences, over 15% detected once. This clonotype was picked up many times. Its antigen is not known. General study findings and limits: A model using 13 V-J features told ophthalmopathy apart from stable hyperthyroidism.

The CDR3 totals 14 residues. The germline V gene has CDR1 SNHLY and CDR2 FYNNEI. Trimming stripped 1 base from V and 7 bases from J, with 11 bases between. Material for sequencing was blood. The sequence came from a woman aged 55-69 years with Graves' ophthalmopathy. The J gene is TRBJ1-5, the V gene TRBV2; D is undetermined. CDR3 sequence: CASSEDGGLQPQHF. The CDR3 coding sequence is TGTGCCAGCAGTGAAGACGGAGGATTACAGCCCCAGCATTTT. The whole variable domain, remainder taken from reference TRBV2 and TRBJ1-5, is EPEVTQTPSHQVTQMGQEVILRCVPISNHLYFYWYRQILGQKVEFLVSFYNNEISEKSEIFDDQFSVERPDGSNFTLKIRSTKLEDSAMYFCASSEDGGLQPQHFGDGTRLSIL.